A single sample gave rise to the 12 T cell receptor beta chains below, sequenced in a study of T-cell memory formation after mild COVID-19. MiXCR was run by TCRdb on the 5' RACE reads, yielding one entry per CDR3 protein. The sample records roughly 250,000 distinct CDR3 sequences, over 15% being singletons. The sample was PBMCs or a T cell subset sorted from them (not recorded which). The receptor set was obtained from a man in his late teens or twenties who had mild COVID-19 (a few samples of this study predate the infection). Cell type and time point are not known.

This clonotype was recorded at least ten times. This chain uses TRBV7-9 with TRBJ1-2; no clear D gene. Germline CDR1 reads SEHNR; CDR2 reads FQNEAQ (reference sequence). The CDR3 is made up of 13 amino acids. The V and J ends lost 1 base and 8 bases respectively, with 11 bases between them. CDR3 residues: CASSLDGFRGYTF. The DNA of the CDR3 is TGTGCCAGCAGCTTAGATGGGTTTCGCGGCTACACCTTC.

For the CDR3, the DNA is TGCGCCAGCAGCCCGCGCCTCCGGACGGGACTCGATAGAGAGCAGTTCTTC. Translating it yields CASSPRLRTGLDREQFF. The rearrangement joins TRBV5-1 to TRBJ2-1; TRBD2 might be the D (6 bases). The V gene's germline CDR1 is SGHRS and CDR2 YFSETQ. The CDR3 has 17 residues. V dropped 4 bases and J dropped 10 bases, with 27 bases sitting between them.

Comment on this clonotype: At one boundary the junction diverges from the germline segment, which might be a read error. The chain has TRBV7-7 and TRBJ2-5; TRBD2 matches at 10 bases. Germline V lookup: CDR1 SSHAT, CDR2 FNYEAQ (reference sequence). The CDR3 is 16 residues long. CDR3 sequence: CASSLTLSSGSETQYF. As DNA, the CDR3 is TGTGCTAGCAGCTTAACGTTGTCTAGCGGGAGTGAGACCCAGTACTTC. Drawing the rest from reference TRBV7-7 and TRBJ2-5, the complete variable domain is GAGVSQSPRYKVTKRGQDVTLRCDPISSHATLYWYQQALGQGPEFLTYFNYEAQPDKSGLPSDRFSAERPEGSISTLTIQRTEQRDSAMYRCASSLTLSSGSETQYFGPGTRLLVL.

This chain links TRBV4-3 with TRBJ2-1, with unresolved D. Germline loops: CDR1 LGHNA, CDR2 YSLEER. Trimming pared 0 bases from V and 8 bases from J, leaving 8 bases between. The CDR3 covers 13 residues. CDR3 protein: CASSQDREDEQFF. The CDR3, as DNA: TGCGCCAGCAGCCAAGACCGAGAGGATGAGCAGTTCTTC.

The V gene is TRBV6-1, the J gene TRBJ2-4, with 7 positions matching TRBD2. CDR1 is MNHNS and CDR2 is SASEGT in the germline V gene. The CDR3 loop spans 15 amino acids. Germline trimming cut 1 base from V and 7 bases from J; bases unmatched to any gene: 7. The CDR3: CASSEEWEGLNIQYF. CDR3 sequence (DNA): TGTGCCAGCAGTGAAGAATGGGAGGGGTTGAACATTCAGTACTTC.

This clonotype was counted a few times. This chain joins TRBV28 and TRBJ1-1, with D possibly TRBD1 on 5 matching bases. CDR3 length equals 18 residues. Trimming took off 6 bases at V and 5 bases at J, with 28 bases between the two ends. Per the germline V gene, CDR1 is MDHEN and CDR2 is SYDVKM. For the CDR3, the DNA is TGTGCCAGCAGCACCTCGGGGGGTCTTACCCCTTTTGGGACTGAAGCTTTCTTT. Protein: CASSTSGGLTPFGTEAFF. The full variable domain, with the rest looked up from reference TRBV28 and TRBJ1-1, is DVKVTQSSRYLVKRTGEKVFLECVQDMDHENMFWYRQDPGLGLRLIYFSYDVKMKEKGDIPEGYSVSREKKERFSLILESASTNQTSMYLCASSTSGGLTPFGTEAFFGQGTRLTVV.

This clonotype has only a few counts. The chain joins TRBV5-6 to TRBJ2-3, with D maybe TRBD2 (7 bases). The length of the CDR3 is 13 residues. V was trimmed by 4 bases and J by 13 bases, leaving 19 bases between them. CDR1 and CDR2 from the germline V gene are SGHDT and YYEEEE. The chain's CDR3 is CASSPRDTGREYF. The CDR3 DNA is TGTGCCAGCAGCCCCCGGGATACAGGGAGGGAGTATTTT. The entire variable domain, with the rest obtained from reference TRBV5-6 and TRBJ2-3, is as follows: DAGVTQSPTHLIKTRGQQVTLRCSPKSGHDTVSWYQQALGQGPQFIFQYYEEEERQRGNFPDRFSGHQFPNYSSELNVNALLLGDSALYLCASSPRDTGREYFGPGTRLTVL.

This clonotype was observed a few times. V and J are TRBV18 and TRBJ2-7; TRBD2 is a possible D gene (5 bases). Germline CDR1 KGHSH, CDR2 LQKENI. This CDR3 contains 14 residues. V was cut by 5 bases and J by 0 bases, with 11 bases left in between. CDR3 sequence: CASSDSGSSYEQYF. Here the CDR3 DNA reads TGTGCCAGCTCAGACTCGGGGAGCTCCTACGAGCAGTACTTC.

A few counts support this clonotype. This chain joins TRBV20-1 and TRBJ1-6; maybe TRBD1 (5 bases). This CDR3 has 14 residues. V was trimmed by 6 bases and J by 5 bases, leaving 14 bases between them. Germline V gives CDR1 DFQATT, CDR2 SNEGSKA (reference sequence). DNA of the CDR3: TGCAGTGCCACTTTCAGGGTCAATAATTCACCCCTCCACTTT. Translated, it gives CSATFRVNNSPLHF.

The gene calls are TRBV9 and TRBJ2-3; unclear D gene. The V gene's germline CDR1 is SGDLS and CDR2 YYNGEE. The CDR3 spans 15 residues. V was cut by 4 bases and J by 0 bases, with 12 bases left in between. CDR3 in DNA: TGTGCCAGCAGCCCCTCAGTATTGAGCACAGATACGCAGTATTTT. Protein: CASSPSVLSTDTQYF.

The chain has TRBV20-1 and TRBJ1-2; 11 bases agree with TRBD1. V shed 3 bases, J shed 5 bases, and the junction held 5 bases outside the gene matches. In germline, CDR1 is DFQATT, CDR2 SNEGSKA (reference sequence). The CDR3 spans 14 residues. The CDR3 is CSASRGQGEYGYTF. In nucleotides, the CDR3 is TGCAGTGCTAGCCGGGGACAGGGGGAGTATGGCTACACCTTC.

The J gene is TRBJ1-5, the V gene TRBV11-2, with D tentatively TRBD1 (5 bases). The CDR3 is made up of 16 amino acids. V was shortened by 5 bases and J by 0 bases, with 14 bases between the two germline ends. Germline-derived CDR1 and CDR2 are SGHAT and FQNNGV. The CDR3 reads CASSRDCGGSNQPQHF. DNA of the CDR3: TGTGCCAGCAGCCGTGACTGCGGGGGTAGCAATCAGCCCCAGCATTTT.